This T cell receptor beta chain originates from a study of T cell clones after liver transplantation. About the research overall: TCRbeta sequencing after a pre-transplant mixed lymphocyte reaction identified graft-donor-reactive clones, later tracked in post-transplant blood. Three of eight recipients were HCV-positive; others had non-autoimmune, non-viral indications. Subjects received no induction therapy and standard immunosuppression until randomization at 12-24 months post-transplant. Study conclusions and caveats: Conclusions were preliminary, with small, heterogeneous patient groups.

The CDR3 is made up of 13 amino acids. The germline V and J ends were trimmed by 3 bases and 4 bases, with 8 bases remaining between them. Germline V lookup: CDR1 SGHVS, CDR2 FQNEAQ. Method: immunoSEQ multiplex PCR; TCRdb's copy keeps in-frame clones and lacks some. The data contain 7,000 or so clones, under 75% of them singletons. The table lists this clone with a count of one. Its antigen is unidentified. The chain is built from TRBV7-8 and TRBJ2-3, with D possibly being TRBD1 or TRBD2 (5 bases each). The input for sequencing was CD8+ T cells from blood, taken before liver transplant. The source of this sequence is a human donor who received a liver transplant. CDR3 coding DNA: TGTGCCAGCAGCTTCGAGGGGCCAGATACGCAGTATTTT. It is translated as CASSFEGPDTQYF.